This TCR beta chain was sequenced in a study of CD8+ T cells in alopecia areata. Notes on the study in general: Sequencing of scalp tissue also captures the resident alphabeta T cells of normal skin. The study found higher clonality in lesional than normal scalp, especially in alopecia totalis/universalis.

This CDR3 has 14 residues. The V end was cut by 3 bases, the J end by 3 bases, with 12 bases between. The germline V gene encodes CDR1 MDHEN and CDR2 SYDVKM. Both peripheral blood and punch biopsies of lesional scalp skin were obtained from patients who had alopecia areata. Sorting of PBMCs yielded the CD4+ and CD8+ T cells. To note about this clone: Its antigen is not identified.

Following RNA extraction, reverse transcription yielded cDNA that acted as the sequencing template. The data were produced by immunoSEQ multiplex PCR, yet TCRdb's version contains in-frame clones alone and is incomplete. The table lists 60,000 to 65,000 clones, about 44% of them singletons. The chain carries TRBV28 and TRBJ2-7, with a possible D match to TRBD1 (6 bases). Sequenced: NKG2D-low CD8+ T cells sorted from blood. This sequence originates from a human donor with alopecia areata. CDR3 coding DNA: TGTGCCAGCAGTTTGATACAGGGATACTACGAGCAGTACTTC. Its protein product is CASSLIQGYYEQYF.